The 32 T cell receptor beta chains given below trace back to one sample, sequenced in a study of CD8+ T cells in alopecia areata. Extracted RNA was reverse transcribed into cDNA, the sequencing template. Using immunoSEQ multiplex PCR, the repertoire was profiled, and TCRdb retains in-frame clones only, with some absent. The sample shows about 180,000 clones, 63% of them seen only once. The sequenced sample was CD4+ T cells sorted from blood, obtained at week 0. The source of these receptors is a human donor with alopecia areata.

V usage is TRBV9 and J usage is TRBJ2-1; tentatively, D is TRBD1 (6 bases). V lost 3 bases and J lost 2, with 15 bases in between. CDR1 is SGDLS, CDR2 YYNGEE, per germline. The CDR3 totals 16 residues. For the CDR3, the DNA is TGTGCCAGCAGCGCGAGGCAGGGGCTAGCCTACAATGAGCAGTTCTTC. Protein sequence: CASSARQGLAYNEQFF.

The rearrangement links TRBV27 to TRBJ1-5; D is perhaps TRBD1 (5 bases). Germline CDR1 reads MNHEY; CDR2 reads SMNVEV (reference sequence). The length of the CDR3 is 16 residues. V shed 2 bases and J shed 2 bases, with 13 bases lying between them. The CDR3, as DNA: TGTGCCAGCAGTTTACGACGAGGGGCAGGCAATCAGCCCCAGCATTTT. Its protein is CASSLRRGAGNQPQHF.

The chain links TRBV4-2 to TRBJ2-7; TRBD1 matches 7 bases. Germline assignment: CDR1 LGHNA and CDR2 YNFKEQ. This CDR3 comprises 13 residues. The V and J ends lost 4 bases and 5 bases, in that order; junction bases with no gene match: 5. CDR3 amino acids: CASSPDRVHEQYF. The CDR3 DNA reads TGTGCCAGCAGCCCTGACAGGGTCCACGAGCAGTACTTC.

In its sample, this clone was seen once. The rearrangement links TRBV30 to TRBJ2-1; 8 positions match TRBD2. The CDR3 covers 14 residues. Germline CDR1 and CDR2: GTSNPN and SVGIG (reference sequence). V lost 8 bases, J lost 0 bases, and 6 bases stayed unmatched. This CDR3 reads CASERESSYNEQFF. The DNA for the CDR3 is TGTGCCAGTGAGCGGGAGAGCTCCTACAATGAGCAGTTCTTC. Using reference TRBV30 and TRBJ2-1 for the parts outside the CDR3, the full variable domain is SQTIHQWPATLVQPVGSPLSLECTVEGTSNPNLYWYRQAAGRGLQLLFYSVGIGQISSEVPQNLSASRPQDRQFILSSKKLLLSDSGFYLCASERESSYNEQFFGPGTRLTVL.

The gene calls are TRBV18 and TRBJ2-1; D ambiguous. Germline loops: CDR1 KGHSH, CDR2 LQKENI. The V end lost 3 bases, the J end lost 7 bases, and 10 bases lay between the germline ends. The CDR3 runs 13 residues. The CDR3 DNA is TGTGCCAGCTCACCTCCGAGCAGGAATGAGCAGTTCTTC. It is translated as CASSPPSRNEQFF.

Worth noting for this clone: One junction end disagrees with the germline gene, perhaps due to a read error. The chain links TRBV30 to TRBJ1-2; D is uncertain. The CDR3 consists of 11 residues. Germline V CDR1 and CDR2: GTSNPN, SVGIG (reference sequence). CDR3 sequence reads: CAWRLGDNNVF. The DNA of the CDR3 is TGTGCCTGGAGACTTGGGGATAATAATGTCTTC.

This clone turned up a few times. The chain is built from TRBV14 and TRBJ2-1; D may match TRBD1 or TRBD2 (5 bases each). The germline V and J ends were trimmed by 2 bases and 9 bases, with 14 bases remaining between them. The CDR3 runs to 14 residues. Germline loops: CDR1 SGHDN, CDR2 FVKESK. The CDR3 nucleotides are TGTGCCAGCAGCCAATCGTTGGTGAGGGGTGAGCAGTTCTTC. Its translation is CASSQSLVRGEQFF.

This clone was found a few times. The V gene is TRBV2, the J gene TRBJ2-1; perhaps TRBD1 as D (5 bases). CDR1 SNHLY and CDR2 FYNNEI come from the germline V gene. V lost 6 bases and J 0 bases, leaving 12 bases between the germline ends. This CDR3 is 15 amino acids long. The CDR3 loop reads CASRGESSSYNEQFF. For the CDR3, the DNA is TGTGCCAGCAGAGGGGAAAGTAGCTCCTACAATGAGCAGTTCTTC.

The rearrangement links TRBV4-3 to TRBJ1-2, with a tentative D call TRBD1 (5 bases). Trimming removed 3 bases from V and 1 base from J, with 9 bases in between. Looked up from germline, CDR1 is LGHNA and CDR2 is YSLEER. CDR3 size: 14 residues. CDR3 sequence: CASSHLDSNYGYTF. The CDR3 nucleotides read TGCGCCAGCAGCCACCTTGACAGTAACTATGGCTACACCTTC.

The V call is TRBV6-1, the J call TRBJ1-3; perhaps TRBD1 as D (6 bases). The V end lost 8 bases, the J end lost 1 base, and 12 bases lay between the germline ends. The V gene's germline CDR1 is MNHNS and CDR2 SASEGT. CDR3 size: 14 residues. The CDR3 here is CASETGNSGNTIYF. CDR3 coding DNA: TGTGCCAGCGAAACAGGGAATTCTGGAAACACCATATATTTT.

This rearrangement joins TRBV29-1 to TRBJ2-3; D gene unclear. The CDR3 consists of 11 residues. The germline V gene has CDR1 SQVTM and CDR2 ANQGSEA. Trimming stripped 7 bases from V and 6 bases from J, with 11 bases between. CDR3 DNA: TGCAGCGCCCCGAGTGGGGATACGCAGTATTTT. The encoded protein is CSAPSGDTQYF.

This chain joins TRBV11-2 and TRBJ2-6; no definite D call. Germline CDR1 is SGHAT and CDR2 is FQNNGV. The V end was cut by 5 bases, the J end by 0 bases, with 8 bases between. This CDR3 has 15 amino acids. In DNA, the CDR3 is TGTGCCAGCAGCGCCCAGATCTCTGGGGCCAACGTCCTGACTTTC. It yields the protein CASSAQISGANVLTF.

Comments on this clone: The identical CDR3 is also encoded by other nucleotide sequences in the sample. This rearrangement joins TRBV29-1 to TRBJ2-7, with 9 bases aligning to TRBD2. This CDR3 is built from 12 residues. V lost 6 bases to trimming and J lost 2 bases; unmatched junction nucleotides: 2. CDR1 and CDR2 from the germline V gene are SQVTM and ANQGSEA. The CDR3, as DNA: TGCAGCGTATCTAGCGGGGCCTACGAGCAGTACTTC. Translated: CSVSSGAYEQYF.

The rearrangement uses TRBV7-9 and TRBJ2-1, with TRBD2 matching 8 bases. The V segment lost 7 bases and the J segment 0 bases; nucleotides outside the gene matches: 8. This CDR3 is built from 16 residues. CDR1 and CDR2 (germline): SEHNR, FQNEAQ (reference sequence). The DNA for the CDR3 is TGTGCCAGCATACCCAGTCGGGGGGGCTCCTACAATGAGCAGTTCTTC. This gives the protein CASIPSRGGSYNEQFF.

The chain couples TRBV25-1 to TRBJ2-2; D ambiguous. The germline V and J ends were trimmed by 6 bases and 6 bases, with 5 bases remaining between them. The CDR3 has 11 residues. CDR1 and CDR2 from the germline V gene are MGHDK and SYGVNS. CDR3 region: CASRAPGELFF. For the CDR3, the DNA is TGTGCCAGCAGAGCTCCCGGGGAGCTGTTTTTT.

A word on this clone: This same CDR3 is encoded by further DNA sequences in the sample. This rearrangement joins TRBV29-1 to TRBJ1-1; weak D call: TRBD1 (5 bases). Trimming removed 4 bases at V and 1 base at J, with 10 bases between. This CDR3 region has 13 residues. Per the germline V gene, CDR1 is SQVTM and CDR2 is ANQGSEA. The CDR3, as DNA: TGCAGCGTTGCGGGCAGGGCGAACACTGAAGCTTTCTTT. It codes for CSVAGRANTEAFF.

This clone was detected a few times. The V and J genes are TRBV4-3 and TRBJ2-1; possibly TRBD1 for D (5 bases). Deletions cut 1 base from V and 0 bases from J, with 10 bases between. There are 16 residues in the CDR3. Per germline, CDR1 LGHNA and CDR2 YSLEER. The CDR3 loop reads CASSQVDMVSYNEQFF. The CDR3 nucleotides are TGCGCCAGCAGCCAAGTGGACATGGTCTCCTACAATGAGCAGTTCTTC.

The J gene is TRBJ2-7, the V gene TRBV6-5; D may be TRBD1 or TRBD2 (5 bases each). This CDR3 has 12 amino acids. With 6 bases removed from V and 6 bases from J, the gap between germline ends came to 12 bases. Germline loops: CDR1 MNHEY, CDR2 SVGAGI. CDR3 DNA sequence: TGTGCCAGCAGGGGGACCTCGGGCGAGCAGTACTTC. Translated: CASRGTSGEQYF.

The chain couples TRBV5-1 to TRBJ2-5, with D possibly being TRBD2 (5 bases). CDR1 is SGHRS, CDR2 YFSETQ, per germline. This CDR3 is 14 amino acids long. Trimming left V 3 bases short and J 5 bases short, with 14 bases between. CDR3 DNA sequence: TGCGCCAGCAGCTCCGGACTGTTTCAGGAGACCCAGTACTTC. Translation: CASSSGLFQETQYF.

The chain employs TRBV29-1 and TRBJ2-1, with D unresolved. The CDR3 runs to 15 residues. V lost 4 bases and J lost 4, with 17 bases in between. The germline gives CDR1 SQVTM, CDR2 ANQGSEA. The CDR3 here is CSVVIFFGQYNEQFF. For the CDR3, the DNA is TGCAGCGTTGTAATTTTTTTTGGGCAGTACAATGAGCAGTTCTTC.

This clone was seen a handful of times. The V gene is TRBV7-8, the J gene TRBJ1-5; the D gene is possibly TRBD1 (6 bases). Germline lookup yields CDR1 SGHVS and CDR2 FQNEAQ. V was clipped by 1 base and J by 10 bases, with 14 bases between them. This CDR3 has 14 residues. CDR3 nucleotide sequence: TGTGCCAGCAGCTTAGGGGACAACCTAGGACCCCAGCATTTT. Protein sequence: CASSLGDNLGPQHF.

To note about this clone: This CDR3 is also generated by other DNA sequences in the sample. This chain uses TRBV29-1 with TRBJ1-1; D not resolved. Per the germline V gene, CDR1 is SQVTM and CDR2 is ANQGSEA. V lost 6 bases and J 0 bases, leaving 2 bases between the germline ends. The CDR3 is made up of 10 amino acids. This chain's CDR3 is CSVMNTEAFF. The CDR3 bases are TGCAGCGTCATGAACACTGAAGCTTTCTTT.

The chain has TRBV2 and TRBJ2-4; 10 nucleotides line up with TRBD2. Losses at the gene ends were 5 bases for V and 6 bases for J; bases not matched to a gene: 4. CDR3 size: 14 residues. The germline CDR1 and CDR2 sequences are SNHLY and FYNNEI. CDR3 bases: TGTGCCAGCAGTTACTCTAGCGGGGGAAACATTCAGTACTTC. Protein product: CASSYSSGGNIQYF.

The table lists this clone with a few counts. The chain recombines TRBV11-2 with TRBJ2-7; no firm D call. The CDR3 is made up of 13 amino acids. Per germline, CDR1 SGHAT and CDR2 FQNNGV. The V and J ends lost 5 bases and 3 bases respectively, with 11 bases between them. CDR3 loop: CASSPMRYYEQYF. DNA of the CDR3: TGTGCCAGCAGCCCCATGAGATACTACGAGCAGTACTTC. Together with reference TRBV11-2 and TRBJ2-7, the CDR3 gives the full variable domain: EAGVAQSPRYKIIEKRQSVAFWCNPISGHATLYWYQQILGQGPKLLIQFQNNGVVDDSQLPKDRFSAERLKGVDSTLKIQPAKLEDSAVYLCASSPMRYYEQYFGPGTRLTVT.

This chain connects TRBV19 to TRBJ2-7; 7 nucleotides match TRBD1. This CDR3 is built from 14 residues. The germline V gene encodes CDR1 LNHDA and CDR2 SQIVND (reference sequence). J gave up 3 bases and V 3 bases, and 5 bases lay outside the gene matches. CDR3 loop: CASSIGTVLYEQYF. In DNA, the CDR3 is TGTGCCAGTAGTATTGGGACAGTCCTCTACGAGCAGTACTTC.

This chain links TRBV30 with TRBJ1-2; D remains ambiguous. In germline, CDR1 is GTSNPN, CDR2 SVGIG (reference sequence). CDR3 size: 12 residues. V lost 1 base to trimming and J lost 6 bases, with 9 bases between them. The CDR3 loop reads CAWSGGSHGYTF. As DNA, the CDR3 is TGTGCCTGGAGTGGTGGGAGCCATGGCTACACCTTC.

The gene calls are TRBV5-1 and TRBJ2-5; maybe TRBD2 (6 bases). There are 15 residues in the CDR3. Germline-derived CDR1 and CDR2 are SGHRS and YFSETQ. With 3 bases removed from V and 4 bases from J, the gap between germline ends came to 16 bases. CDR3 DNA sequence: TGCGCCAGCAGCTCACGATCGATCGGGGGAGAGACCCAGTACTTC. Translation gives CASSSRSIGGETQYF.

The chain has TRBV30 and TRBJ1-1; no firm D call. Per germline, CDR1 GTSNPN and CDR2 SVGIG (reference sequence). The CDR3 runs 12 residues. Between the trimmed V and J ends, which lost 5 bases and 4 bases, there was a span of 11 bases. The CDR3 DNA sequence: TGTGCCTGGGCCCGTGTAGCCACTGAAGCTTTCTTT. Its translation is CAWARVATEAFF.

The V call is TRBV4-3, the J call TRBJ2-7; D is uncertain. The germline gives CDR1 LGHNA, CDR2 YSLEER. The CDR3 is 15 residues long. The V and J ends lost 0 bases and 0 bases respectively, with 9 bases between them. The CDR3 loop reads CASSQEGHFSYEQYF. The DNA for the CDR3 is TGCGCCAGCAGCCAAGAAGGTCACTTCTCCTACGAGCAGTACTTC.

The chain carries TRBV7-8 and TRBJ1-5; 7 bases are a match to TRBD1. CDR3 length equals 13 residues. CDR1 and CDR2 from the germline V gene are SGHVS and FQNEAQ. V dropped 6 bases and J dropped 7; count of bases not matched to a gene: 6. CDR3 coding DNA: TGTGCCAGCAGTTTCCAGGGGGGACAGCCCCAGCATTTT. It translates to CASSFQGGQPQHF. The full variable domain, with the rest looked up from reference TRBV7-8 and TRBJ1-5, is GAGVSQSPRYKVAKRGQDVALRCDPISGHVSLFWYQQALGQGPEFLTYFQNEAQLDKSGLPSDRFFAERPEGSVSTLKIQRTQQEDSAVYLCASSFQGGQPQHFGDGTRLSIL.

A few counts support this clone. The CDR3 nucleotides read TGCAGCGTTGACCCCAGGGGACGGGGAGAGACCCAGTACTTC. It is translated as CSVDPRGRGETQYF. This chain connects TRBV29-1 to TRBJ2-5, with D possibly matching TRBD1 (6 bases). This CDR3 spans 14 amino acids. V was pared by 3 bases and J by 4 bases, with 15 bases between. Germline lookup yields CDR1 SQVTM and CDR2 ANQGSEA.

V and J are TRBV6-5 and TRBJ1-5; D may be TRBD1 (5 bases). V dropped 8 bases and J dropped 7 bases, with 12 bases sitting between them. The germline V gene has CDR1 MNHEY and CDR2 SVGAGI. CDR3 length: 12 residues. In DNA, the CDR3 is TGTGCCAGCGGGGGGATTGGACAGCCCCAGCATTTT. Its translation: CASGGIGQPQHF.